Listed here are 21 T cell receptor beta chains from one sample, sequenced in a study of tumor-infiltrating lymphocytes in primary liver carcinoma. From 450 to 600 ng total RNA, TCR beta cDNA was generated with a primer in the constant region. Slightly modified ARM-PCR, run as three nested multiplex PCR rounds, produced the TCR beta libraries. The first two PCR rounds used TRBV1-TRBV30 forward primers with a C-beta reverse primer, about 10 cycles each. TCRdb processed the multiplex PCR reads anew with MiXCR; each CDR3 protein has one entry. The profile shows more than 70,000 distinct CDR3 sequences, around 70% of them singletons. Investigators took RNA and DNA out together from roughly 18-30 mg of unsorted bulk tissue. Sequenced material: liver tumor tissue from sampling region 1. Subset noted: tumor region T1, superior pole. The receptors come from a man aged 40-49 years with primary liver carcinoma and hepatitis B virus infection.

This clonotype was counted at least ten times. The V call is TRBV10-2, the J call TRBJ1-1, with D unresolved. The V and J ends lost 7 bases and 4 bases respectively, with 13 bases between them. Germline V lookup: CDR1 WSHSY, CDR2 SAAADI. The CDR3 runs 13 residues. The CDR3 protein is CASTLRDGTEAFF. The CDR3 DNA is TGCGCCAGCACTCTCCGTGATGGCACTGAAGCTTTCTTT.

A word on this clonotype: Relative to the germline gene, one junction end is altered; a read error may explain this. The chain couples TRBV4-2 to TRBJ1-5, with D tentatively TRBD1 (5 bases). Germline CDR1 reads LGHNA; CDR2 reads YNFKEQ. This CDR3 has 15 residues. CDR3 residues: CASSPGGADNQPQHF. The CDR3 DNA is TGTGCCAGTAGCCCTGGAGGGGCTGACAATCAGCCCCAGCATTTT.

This clonotype was found a few times. This sequence joins TRBV20-1 and TRBJ2-1; D gene unclear. CDR1 and CDR2 from the germline V gene are DFQATT and SNEGSKA (reference sequence). The CDR3 loop spans 12 amino acids. V was clipped by 1 base and J by 6 bases, with 7 bases between them. The CDR3 loop is CSARVAFNEQFF. The CDR3 DNA reads as TGCAGTGCTAGAGTGGCCTTCAATGAGCAGTTCTTC.

About this clonotype itself: The junction departs from germline at one end; a sequencing error may be responsible. The V gene is TRBV5-5, the J gene TRBJ1-2; D is unclear. The CDR3 runs to 13 residues. Germline V gene data show CDR1 as SGHKS and CDR2 as YYEKEE (reference sequence). The CDR3 spells CTSSSSIGLCYTF. DNA of the CDR3: TGTACCAGCAGCTCTAGTATAGGGTTATGCTACACCTTC.

The chain carries TRBV6-5 and TRBJ2-1; D may be TRBD2 (6 bases). The CDR3 is 15 residues long. Germline V gene lookup returns CDR1 MNHEY and CDR2 SVGAGI. Trimming left V 6 bases short and J 5 bases short, with 17 bases between. The DNA for the CDR3 is TGTGCCAGCAGATATGGACTAACGGGACACAATGAGCAGTTCTTC. It yields the protein CASRYGLTGHNEQFF.

This clonotype was observed once. This rearrangement joins TRBV28 to TRBJ2-3, with D uncertain. Trimming cost V 7 bases and J 5 bases, with 16 bases left between them. CDR1 and CDR2 (germline): MDHEN, SYDVKM. The CDR3 has 14 amino acids. This chain's CDR3 is CASKVAAFIDTQYF. The CDR3 coding sequence is TGTGCCAGCAAGGTGGCGGCTTTCATAGATACGCAGTATTTT.

Worth noting for this clonotype: The CDR3 does not end in the conserved phenylalanine or tryptophan, so this is likely a read error. The chain links TRBV6-5 to TRBJ2-1; 9 bases match TRBD1. CDR3 size: 15 residues. V was pared by 8 bases and J by 10 bases, with 15 bases of the junction left unmatched. Germline CDR1 and CDR2: MNHEY and SVGAGI. CDR3 sequence reads: CASCTGGGMGREQFL. The CDR3 DNA is TGTGCCAGCTGTACAGGGGGCGGGATGGGTAGGGAGCAGTTCCTC.

In the case of this clonotype: The conserved phenylalanine or tryptophan normally closing the CDR3 is absent here, so this likely arose from a read error. V is TRBV5-5 and J is TRBJ2-3; the D gene is possibly TRBD2 (5 bases). Per germline, CDR1 SGHKS and CDR2 YYEKEE (reference sequence). V lost 0 bases to trimming and J lost 5 bases, with 10 bases between them. The CDR3 has 14 residues. In nucleotides, the CDR3 is TGTGCCAGCAGCTTGGGACTAACGGGAGATACGCAGTATTTG. Translating gives CASSLGLTGDTQYL.

This chain joins TRBV29-1 and TRBJ2-7; 11 positions agree with TRBD1. Germline trimming cut 8 bases from V and 8 bases from J; bases unmatched to any gene: 11. CDR3 length: 13 amino acids. From germline, CDR1 is SQVTM and CDR2 ANQGSEA. This CDR3 reads CSIRDRGEYKQYF. CDR3 coding DNA: TGCAGCATCCGGGACAGGGGGGAGTACAAGCAGTACTTC.

The chain uses TRBV29-1 and TRBJ2-3; no reliable D call. The germline V gene encodes CDR1 SQVTM and CDR2 ANQGSEA. The CDR3 has 14 amino acids. V was clipped by 2 bases and J by 0 bases, with 9 bases between them. CDR3 in DNA: TGCAGCGTTGAAAGTAGGGATAGCACAGATACGCAGTATTTT. Protein sequence: CSVESRDSTDTQYF.

Details on this clonotype: This may arise from a read error, as a much more abundant clone is one base away. This chain joins TRBV20-1 and TRBJ1-2; D is perhaps TRBD1 (5 bases). Per the germline V gene, CDR1 is DFQATT and CDR2 is SNEGSKA (reference sequence). This CDR3 spans 15 amino acids. V was pared by 3 bases and J by 6 bases, with 20 bases between. The CDR3 bases are TGCAGTGCTAGTATCCACGGGGCAGGGCCGAATGGCTACACCTTC. It encodes CSASIHGAGPNGYTF.

The V gene is TRBV25-1, the J gene TRBJ2-7; 8 bases are a match to TRBD1. There are 16 residues in the CDR3. V trimming: 5 bases; J trimming: 5 bases; junction bases outside the gene matches: 14. Germline loops: CDR1 MGHDK, CDR2 SYGVNS. CDR3 region: CASSLPRTGWVHEQYF. In nucleotides, the CDR3 is TGTGCCAGCAGTCTCCCCCGGACAGGGTGGGTCCACGAGCAGTACTTC.

The chain combines TRBV11-2 with TRBJ2-1; D might be TRBD2 (6 bases). Trimming removed 10 bases from V and 7 bases from J, with 26 bases in between. CDR3 length: 16 amino acids. From germline, CDR1 is SGHAT and CDR2 FQNNGV. The DNA of the CDR3 is TGTGCCAACAGTTTAGATCACGAGGGAGGACTAAATGAGCAGTTCTTC. Its protein product is CANSLDHEGGLNEQFF.

The CDR3 DNA is TGTGCCAGCAGGGCCAGTGGTCCGGACGTGCAGTACTTC. Protein product: CASRASGPDVQYF. This sequence joins TRBV12-3 or TRBV12-4 and TRBJ2-7; D not resolved. The ends were cut back, 6 bases at V and 9 bases at J, with 18 bases in the middle. The CDR3 totals 13 residues.

On this clonotype: One end of the junction is discordant with germline, which a read error may explain. This rearrangement joins TRBV28 to TRBJ2-3; no clear D. Germline CDR1 reads MDHEN; CDR2 reads SYDVKM. CDR3 size: 15 residues. The CDR3 loop is CASKTPSGQTDTQYF. Written as DNA, the CDR3 is TGTGCCAGCAAGACGCCATCCGGGCAAACAGATACGCAATATTTT. The whole variable domain, remainder taken from reference TRBV28 and TRBJ2-3, is DVKVTQSSRYLVKRTGEKVFLECVQDMDHENMFWYRQDPGLGLRLIYFSYDVKMKEKGDIPEGYSVSREKKERFSLILESASTNQTSMYLCASKTPSGQTDTQYFGPGTRLTVL.

The V gene is TRBV7-2, the J gene TRBJ2-3; TRBD2 matches 10 bases. The CDR3 runs 17 residues. Germline V gene sequence: CDR1 SGHTA, CDR2 FQGNSA. V dropped 2 bases and J dropped 7; count of bases not matched to a gene: 12. The CDR3 DNA follows: TGTGCCAGCAGCTTATTCGGACTAGCGGAGGTGGGAAATACGCAGTATTTT. Translating it yields CASSLFGLAEVGNTQYF.

Of note for this clonotype: Relative to the germline gene, one junction end is altered; a read error may explain this. The CDR3 loop is CVSVDGTSRQETQYF. CDR3 coding DNA: TGTGTCAGCGTCGACGGGACTAGCAGACAAGAGACCCAGTACTTC. The gene calls are TRBV2 and TRBJ2-5; 9 bases are a match to TRBD2. The germline CDR1 and CDR2 sequences are SNHLY and FYNNEI. This CDR3 contains 15 residues.

Comments on this clonotype: An end of the junction differs from the germline gene, which may be a read error. This chain connects TRBV11-2 to TRBJ2-2; maybe TRBD2 (5 bases). Germline values: CDR1 SGHAT, CDR2 FQNNGV. This CDR3 has 14 amino acids. The CDR3 is CASSPRENTGEPFF. CDR3 sequence (DNA): TGTGCCAGCAGCCCAAGGGAAAACACCGGGGAGCCGTTTTTT.

As regards this clonotype: In this CDR3 the conserved last residue, phenylalanine or tryptophan, is missing, so a read error is likely. V and J are TRBV11-2 and TRBJ1-4; D is uncertain. The CDR3 consists of 14 residues. Germline V lookup: CDR1 SGHAT, CDR2 FQNNGV. In DNA form, the CDR3 reads TGTGCCGGCAGCTTAGAGGTTGGTGACGAAAAACTGTTTTCT. Its protein is CAGSLEVGDEKLFS.

This clonotype was seen more than once but under ten times. The chain employs TRBV2 and TRBJ1-1; D uncertain. The length of the CDR3 is 10 residues. Germline V gene sequence: CDR1 SNHLY, CDR2 FYNNEI. Deletions cut 4 bases from V and 4 bases from J, with 1 base between. This chain's CDR3 is CASSATEAFF. The CDR3 bases are TGTGCCAGCAGTGCCACTGAAGCTTTCTTT.

This clonotype was recorded at least ten times. CDR3 sequence reads: CASSFPGGTGELFF. The CDR3 nucleotides are TGTGCCAGCAGCTTCCCTGGGGGAACCGGGGAGCTGTTTTTT. The chain combines TRBV5-4 with TRBJ2-2; D is tentatively TRBD1 or TRBD2 (5 bases each). Germline values: CDR1 SGHNT, CDR2 YYREEE (reference sequence). The CDR3 consists of 14 residues. Trimming left V 2 bases short and J 5 bases short, with 10 bases between.